Presented here are 22 T cell receptor beta chains from one specimen sequenced in a study of cytomegalovirus exposure and HLA in healthy donors. Assay: immunoSEQ multiplex PCR; the TCRdb copy retains only in-frame clones and omits some. In the table there are roughly 300,000 clones, around 86% of which are singletons. Material for sequencing was PBMCs. The source is a woman aged 18-30 years in good health and CMV-seronegative.

The chain combines TRBV6-5 with TRBJ1-2, with D unresolved. The CDR3 runs to 13 residues. Germline CDR1 is MNHEY and CDR2 is SVGAGI. V lost 2 bases, J lost 2 bases, and 6 bases lay in between. The CDR3 bases are TGTGCCAGCAGTTACGGCCAGAACTATGGCTACACCTTC. Translation: CASSYGQNYGYTF.

Concerning this clone: Within the sample, other DNA sequences also encode this same CDR3. The chain links TRBV6-5 to TRBJ1-5; a weak D match, TRBD1 (6 bases). CDR1 and CDR2 from the germline V gene are MNHEY and SVGAGI. The CDR3 is 15 amino acids. V lost 0 bases to trimming and J lost 4 bases, with 10 bases between them. The CDR3 region is CASSYSGDKNQPQHF. In DNA, the CDR3 is TGTGCCAGCAGTTACTCTGGGGACAAGAATCAGCCCCAGCATTTT.

CDR3 sequence (DNA): TGTGCCAGCAGAGTGACTAGCGGAGAGACCCAGTACTTC. Protein product: CASRVTSGETQYF. J is TRBJ2-5 and V is TRBV27; TRBD2 matches at 9 bases. Losses at the gene ends were 6 bases for V and 4 bases for J; bases not matched to a gene: 3. Germline loops: CDR1 MNHEY, CDR2 SMNVEV (reference sequence). This CDR3 has 13 residues.

In this sample, this clone turned up once. The rearrangement links TRBV10-2 to TRBJ1-1; a possible D gene is TRBD1 (6 bases). Germline V gene lookup returns CDR1 WSHSY and CDR2 SAAADI. This CDR3 is 14 amino acids long. V lost 6 bases and J lost 2, with 13 bases in between. CDR3 protein: CASRTMDSNTEAFF. As DNA, the CDR3 is TGCGCCAGCAGGACAATGGACAGCAACACTGAAGCTTTCTTT.

V gene TRBV9 combines with J gene TRBJ1-1; 8 bases line up with TRBD1. Unmatched junction bases numbered 10, after V lost 5 bases and J lost 7 bases. The CDR3 covers 14 residues. CDR1 SGDLS and CDR2 YYNGEE come from the germline V gene. CDR3 sequence (DNA): TGTGCCAGCAGTGCCAGGGGGCGCGGTGATGAAGCTTTCTTT. This codes for CASSARGRGDEAFF.

The V gene is TRBV20-1, the J gene TRBJ2-7; the D gene is possibly TRBD2 (5 bases). Germline CDR1 DFQATT, CDR2 SNEGSKA (reference sequence). The CDR3 sequence is 11 residues long. V dropped 8 bases and J dropped 6 bases, with 14 bases sitting between them. DNA of the CDR3: TGCAGTTACCCCCGAGGGCGCGAGCAGTACTTC. It codes for CSYPRGREQYF.

The V gene is TRBV7-8, the J gene TRBJ2-2; 7 bases are shared with TRBD2. After removal of 2 bases from V and 3 bases from J, the junction contained 15 bases not matched to a gene. Per germline, CDR1 SGHVS and CDR2 FQNEAQ. The CDR3 contains 19 residues. The DNA of the CDR3 is TGTGCCAGCAGCTTAATGAGGTGGTCTAGCGGATGGGACACCGGGGAGCTGTTTTTT. It encodes CASSLMRWSSGWDTGELFF.

V and J are TRBV4-3 and TRBJ1-4; TRBD1 might be the D (5 bases). The ends were cut back, 0 bases at V and 7 bases at J, with 15 bases in the middle. The germline V gene has CDR1 LGHNA and CDR2 YSLEER. The CDR3 loop spans 16 amino acids. CDR3 loop: CASSQDGRGGGEKLFF. For the CDR3, the DNA is TGCGCCAGCAGCCAAGATGGAAGGGGTGGTGGTGAAAAACTGTTTTTT.

This chain joins TRBV7-2 and TRBJ1-5; 9 bases are a match to TRBD1. V lost 5 bases and J lost 0; bases outside the gene matches: 8. This CDR3 region has 17 residues. The germline V gene has CDR1 SGHTA and CDR2 FQGNSA. CDR3 DNA sequence: TGTGCCAGCAGCCAGGGACAGGGCACTTATAGCAATCAGCCCCAGCATTTT. This sequence encodes CASSQGQGTYSNQPQHF.

The J gene is TRBJ2-7, the V gene TRBV2, with 7 bases fitting TRBD1. This CDR3 is built from 13 residues. Germline lookup yields CDR1 SNHLY and CDR2 FYNNEI. J gave up 3 bases and V 9 bases, and 8 bases lay outside the gene matches. The CDR3: CASLKGAGYEQYF. Here the CDR3 DNA reads TGTGCCAGTCTCAAGGGGGCTGGCTACGAGCAGTACTTC.

This clone appeared a few times. The V call is TRBV18, the J call TRBJ2-7; tentatively, D is TRBD2 (5 bases). CDR3 length: 14 amino acids. Germline CDR1 is KGHSH and CDR2 is LQKENI. V lost 1 base and J 3 bases, leaving 10 bases between the germline ends. In DNA form, the CDR3 reads TGTGCCAGCTCACCACGAAGCGGAAACTACGAGCAGTACTTC. Protein sequence: CASSPRSGNYEQYF.

This clone was seen only once. V and J are TRBV19 and TRBJ2-7; TRBD2 matches 8 bases. Germline assignment: CDR1 LNHDA and CDR2 SQIVND (reference sequence). The CDR3 has 14 amino acids. V lost 3 bases, J lost 3 bases, and 4 bases stayed unmatched. The DNA of the CDR3 is TGTGCCAGTAGTATTCGTGCGGGAGGCTACGAGCAGTACTTC. This gives the protein CASSIRAGGYEQYF.

The rearrangement uses TRBV10-2 and TRBJ2-7, with no clear D. This CDR3 region has 14 residues. V gave up 2 bases and J gave up 2 bases, with 10 bases separating them. Germline loops: CDR1 WSHSY, CDR2 SAAADI. CDR3 in amino acids: CASSENAGAYEQYF. The DNA for the CDR3 is TGCGCCAGCAGTGAGAATGCAGGCGCCTACGAGCAGTACTTC.

The CDR3 nucleotides read TGTGCCAGCAGCATCGGGGGGAACACTGAAGCTTTCTTT. It codes for CASSIGGNTEAFF. The V gene is TRBV9, the J gene TRBJ1-1; perhaps TRBD1 as D (5 bases). Germline lookup yields CDR1 SGDLS and CDR2 YYNGEE. The V gene lost 4 bases and the J gene lost 1 base, with 8 bases spanning the gap. This CDR3 contains 13 residues.

The chain links TRBV29-1 to TRBJ2-7, with D perhaps TRBD2 (6 bases). The CDR3 contains 13 residues. Per germline, CDR1 SQVTM and CDR2 ANQGSEA. V was cut by 7 bases and J by 0 bases, with 13 bases left in between. For the CDR3, the DNA is TGCAGCGCCCGGGACGGGAGCTCCTACGAGCAGTACTTC. Its protein is CSARDGSSYEQYF.

The chain carries TRBV4-2 and TRBJ2-7, with 7 bases lining up with TRBD2. Losses at the gene ends were 0 bases for V and 0 bases for J; bases not matched to a gene: 2. This CDR3 is 15 amino acids long. Germline V gives CDR1 LGHNA, CDR2 YNFKEQ. CDR3 protein: CASSQEGRGSYEQYF. For the CDR3, the DNA is TGTGCCAGCAGCCAAGAAGGGAGGGGCTCCTACGAGCAGTACTTC.

The V gene is TRBV2, the J gene TRBJ2-1, with 11 nucleotides matching TRBD2. Germline V lookup: CDR1 SNHLY, CDR2 FYNNEI. The CDR3 is 15 residues long. Trimming cost V 6 bases and J 5 bases; bases outside gene matches: 6. The CDR3 nucleotides read TGTGCCAGCAGAGTAAAGACTAGCGGGGACAATGAGCAGTTCTTC. Translation: CASRVKTSGDNEQFF.

This chain joins TRBV13 and TRBJ2-1; a weak D match, TRBD1 (7 bases). V was pared by 7 bases and J by 8 bases, with 15 bases between. Germline CDR1 is PRHDT and CDR2 is FYEKMQ (reference sequence). The CDR3 is made up of 13 amino acids. The CDR3 reads CASTWGDSDEQFF. CDR3 bases: TGTGCCAGCACCTGGGGGGACAGTGATGAGCAGTTCTTC.

The J gene is TRBJ2-3, the V gene TRBV7-2; 13 bases are a match to TRBD2. The V gene's germline CDR1 is SGHTA and CDR2 FQGNSA. This CDR3 spans 18 amino acids. V dropped 5 bases and J dropped 0; count of bases not matched to a gene: 8. The CDR3 region is CASSAGGTSGTSTDTQYF. Here the CDR3 DNA reads TGTGCCAGCAGCGCCGGGGGGACTAGCGGGACTAGCACAGATACGCAGTATTTT. The whole variable domain, remainder taken from reference TRBV7-2 and TRBJ2-3, is GAGVSQSPSNKVTEKGKDVELRCDPISGHTALYWYRQSLGQGLEFLIYFQGNSAPDKSGLPSDRFSAERTGGSVSTLTIQRTQQEDSAVYLCASSAGGTSGTSTDTQYFGPGTRLTVL.

The CDR3 protein is CASSGLAVSNTGELFF. The DNA of the CDR3 is TGTGCCAGCAGCGGGCTAGCGGTATCGAACACCGGGGAGCTGTTTTTT. The chain employs TRBV9 and TRBJ2-2; TRBD2 agrees at 7 bases. CDR3 length: 16 amino acids. V lost 3 bases to trimming and J lost 0 bases; unmatched junction nucleotides: 5. Germline-derived CDR1 and CDR2 are SGDLS and YYNGEE.

Here the CDR3 DNA reads TGCGCCAGCAGCAAACAGGGGGCGGGGGATGAGCAGTTCTTC. As protein: CASSKQGAGDEQFF. The gene calls are TRBV4-3 and TRBJ2-1; 9 nucleotides match TRBD1. Per the germline V gene, CDR1 is LGHNA and CDR2 is YSLEER. Trimming removed 5 bases from V and 8 bases from J; junction bases left unmatched: 7. The CDR3 consists of 14 residues.

The CDR3 loop is CASSLERGSSYNEQFF. CDR3 sequence (DNA): TGTGCCAGCAGCTTGGAGCGGGGAAGCTCCTACAATGAGCAGTTCTTC. This chain joins TRBV7-9 and TRBJ2-1; 7 bases match TRBD2. CDR3 length: 16 residues. The V gene's germline CDR1 is SEHNR and CDR2 FQNEAQ (reference sequence). V trimming: 3 bases; J trimming: 0 bases; junction bases outside the gene matches: 5.